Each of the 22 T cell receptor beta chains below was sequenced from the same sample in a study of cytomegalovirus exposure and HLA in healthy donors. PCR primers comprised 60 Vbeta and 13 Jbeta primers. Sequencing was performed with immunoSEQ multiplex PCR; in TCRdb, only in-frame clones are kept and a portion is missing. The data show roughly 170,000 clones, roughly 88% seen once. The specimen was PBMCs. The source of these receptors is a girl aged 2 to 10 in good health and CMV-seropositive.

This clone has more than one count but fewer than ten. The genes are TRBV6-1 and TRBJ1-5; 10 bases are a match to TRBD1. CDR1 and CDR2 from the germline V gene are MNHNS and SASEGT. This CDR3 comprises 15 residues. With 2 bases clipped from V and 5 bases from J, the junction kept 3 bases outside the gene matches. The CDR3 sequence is CASSEWTGGYQPQHF. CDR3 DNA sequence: TGTGCCAGCAGTGAATGGACAGGGGGATATCAGCCCCAGCATTTT.

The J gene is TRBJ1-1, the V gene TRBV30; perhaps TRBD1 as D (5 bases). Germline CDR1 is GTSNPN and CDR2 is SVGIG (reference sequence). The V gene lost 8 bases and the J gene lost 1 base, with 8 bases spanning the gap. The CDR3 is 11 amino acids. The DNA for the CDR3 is TGTGCCGGGGGGGGGAACACTGAAGCTTTCTTT. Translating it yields CAGGGNTEAFF.

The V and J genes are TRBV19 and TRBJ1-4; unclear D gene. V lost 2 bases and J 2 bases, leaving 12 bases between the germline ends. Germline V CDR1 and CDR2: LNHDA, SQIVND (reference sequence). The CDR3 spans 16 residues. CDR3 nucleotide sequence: TGTGCCAGTAGTATAAATACGGGTGCGACTAATGAAAAACTGTTTTTT. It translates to CASSINTGATNEKLFF.

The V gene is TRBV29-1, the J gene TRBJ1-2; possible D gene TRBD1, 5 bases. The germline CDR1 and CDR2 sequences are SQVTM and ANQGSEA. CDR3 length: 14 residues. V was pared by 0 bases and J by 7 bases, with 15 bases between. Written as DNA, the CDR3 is TGCAGCGTTGAAGATGCTCAGGGTAAGGGTGGCTACACCTTC. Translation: CSVEDAQGKGGYTF. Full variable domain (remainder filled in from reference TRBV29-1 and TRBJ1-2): SAVISQKPSRDICQRGTSLTIQCQVDSQVTMMFWYRQQPGQSLTLIATANQGSEATYESGFVIDKFPISRPNLTFSTLTVSNMSPEDSSIYLCSVEDAQGKGGYTFGSGTRLTVV.

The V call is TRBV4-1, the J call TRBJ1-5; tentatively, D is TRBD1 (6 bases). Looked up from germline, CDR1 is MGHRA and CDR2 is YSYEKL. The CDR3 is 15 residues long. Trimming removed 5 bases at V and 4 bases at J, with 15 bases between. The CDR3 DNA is TGCGCCAGCAGCGCCAGGGGTTTACGGAATCAGCCCCAGCATTTT. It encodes CASSARGLRNQPQHF.

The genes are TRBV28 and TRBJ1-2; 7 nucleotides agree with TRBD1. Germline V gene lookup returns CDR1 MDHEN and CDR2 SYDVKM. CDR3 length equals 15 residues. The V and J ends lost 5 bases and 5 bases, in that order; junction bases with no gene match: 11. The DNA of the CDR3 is TGTGCCAGCAGTCCCGCCTGGGACAGAGCTTATGGCTACACCTTC. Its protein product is CASSPAWDRAYGYTF.

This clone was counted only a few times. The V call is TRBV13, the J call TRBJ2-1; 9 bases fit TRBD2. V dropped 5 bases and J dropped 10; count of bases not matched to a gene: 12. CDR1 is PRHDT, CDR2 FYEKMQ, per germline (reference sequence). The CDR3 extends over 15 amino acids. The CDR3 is CASSHNWRGGGEQFF. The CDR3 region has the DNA TGTGCCAGCAGCCACAATTGGCGGGGGGGAGGGGAGCAGTTCTTC.

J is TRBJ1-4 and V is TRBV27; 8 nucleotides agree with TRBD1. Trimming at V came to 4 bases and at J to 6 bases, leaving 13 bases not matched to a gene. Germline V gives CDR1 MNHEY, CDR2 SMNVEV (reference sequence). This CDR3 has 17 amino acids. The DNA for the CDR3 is TGTGCCAGCAGTTCTCAGTCGGACAGGGTAATATATGAAAAACTGTTTTTT. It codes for CASSSQSDRVIYEKLFF.

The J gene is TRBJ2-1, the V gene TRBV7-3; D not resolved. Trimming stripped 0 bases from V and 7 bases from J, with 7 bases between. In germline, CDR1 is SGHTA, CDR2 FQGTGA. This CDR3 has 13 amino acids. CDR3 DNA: TGTGCCAGCAGCTTAACGCGAGGAAATGAGCAGTTCTTC. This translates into CASSLTRGNEQFF.

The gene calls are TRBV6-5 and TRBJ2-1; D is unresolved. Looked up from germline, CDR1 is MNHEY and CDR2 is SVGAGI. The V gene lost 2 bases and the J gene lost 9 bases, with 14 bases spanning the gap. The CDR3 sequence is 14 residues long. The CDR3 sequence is CASSYEYSRCEQFF. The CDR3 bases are TGTGCCAGCAGTTACGAGTATTCCCGATGTGAGCAGTTCTTC.

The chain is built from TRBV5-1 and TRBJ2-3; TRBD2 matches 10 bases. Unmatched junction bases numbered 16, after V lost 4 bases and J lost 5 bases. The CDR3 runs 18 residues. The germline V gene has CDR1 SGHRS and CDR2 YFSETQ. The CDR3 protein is CASSKMGPSGSYQDTQYF. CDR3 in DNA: TGCGCCAGCAGCAAGATGGGGCCTAGCGGGAGTTATCAAGATACGCAGTATTTT. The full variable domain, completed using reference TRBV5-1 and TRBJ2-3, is KAGVTQTPRYLIKTRGQQVTLSCSPISGHRSVSWYQQTPGQGLQFLFEYFSETQRNKGNFPGRFSGRQFSNSRSEMNVSTLELGDSALYLCASSKMGPSGSYQDTQYFGPGTRLTVL.

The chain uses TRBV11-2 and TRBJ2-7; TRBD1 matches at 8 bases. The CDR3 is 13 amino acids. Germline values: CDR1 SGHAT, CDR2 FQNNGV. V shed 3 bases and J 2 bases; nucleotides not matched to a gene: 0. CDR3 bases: TGTGCCAGCAGCTTGACAGGGGCCTACGAGCAGTACTTC. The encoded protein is CASSLTGAYEQYF.

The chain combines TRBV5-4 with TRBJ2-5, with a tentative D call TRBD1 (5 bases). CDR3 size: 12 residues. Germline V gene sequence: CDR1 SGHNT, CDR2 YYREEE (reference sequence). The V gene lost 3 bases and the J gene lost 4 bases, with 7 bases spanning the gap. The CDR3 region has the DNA TGTGCCAGCAGCTACCAGGGAGAGACCCAGTACTTC. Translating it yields CASSYQGETQYF.

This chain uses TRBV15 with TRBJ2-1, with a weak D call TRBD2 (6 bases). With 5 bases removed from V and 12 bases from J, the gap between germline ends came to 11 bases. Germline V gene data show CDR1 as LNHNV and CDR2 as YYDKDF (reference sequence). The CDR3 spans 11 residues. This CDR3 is CATSLQTRQFF. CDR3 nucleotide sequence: TGTGCCACCAGCCTCCAGACTAGGCAGTTCTTC.

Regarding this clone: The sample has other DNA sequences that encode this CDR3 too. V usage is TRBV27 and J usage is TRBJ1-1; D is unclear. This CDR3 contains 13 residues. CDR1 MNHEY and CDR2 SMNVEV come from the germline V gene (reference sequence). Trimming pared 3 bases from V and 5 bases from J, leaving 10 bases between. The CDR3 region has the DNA TGTGCCAGCAGTTTGGGGAGGGATACTGAAGCTTTCTTT. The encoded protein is CASSLGRDTEAFF.

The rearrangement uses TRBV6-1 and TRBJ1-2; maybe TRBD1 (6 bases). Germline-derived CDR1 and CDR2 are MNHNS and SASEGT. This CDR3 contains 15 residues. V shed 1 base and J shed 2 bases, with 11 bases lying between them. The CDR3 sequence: CASSEGTAANYGYTF. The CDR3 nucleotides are TGTGCCAGCAGTGAAGGGACAGCTGCCAACTATGGCTACACCTTC.

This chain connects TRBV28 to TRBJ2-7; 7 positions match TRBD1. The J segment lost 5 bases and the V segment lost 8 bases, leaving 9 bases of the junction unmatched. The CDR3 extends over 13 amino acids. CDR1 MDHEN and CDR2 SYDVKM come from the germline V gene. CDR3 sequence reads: CASGRQGMDEQYF. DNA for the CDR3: TGTGCCAGCGGTAGACAGGGCATGGACGAGCAGTACTTC.

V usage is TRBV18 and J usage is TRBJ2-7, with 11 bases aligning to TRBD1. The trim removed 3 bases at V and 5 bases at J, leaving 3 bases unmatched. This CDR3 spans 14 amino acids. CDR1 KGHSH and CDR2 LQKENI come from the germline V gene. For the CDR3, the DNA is TGTGCCAGCTCACCGCTGGACAGGGGGCACGAGCAGTACTTC. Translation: CASSPLDRGHEQYF.

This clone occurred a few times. In DNA form, the CDR3 reads TGCGCCAGCAGCCGAGGGTGGCGGGAGGGGGGTGAGCAGTTCTTC. It yields the protein CASSRGWREGGEQFF. The V call is TRBV4-1, the J call TRBJ2-1, with 9 bases matching TRBD2. Trimming took 4 bases from V and 9 from J; bases not matched to a gene: 10. The CDR3 extends over 15 amino acids. Looked up from germline, CDR1 is MGHRA and CDR2 is YSYEKL.

In DNA form, the CDR3 reads TGTGCCAGTAGAACGACAGGGCACAATGAGCAGTTCTTC. As protein: CASRTTGHNEQFF. The rearrangement uses TRBV19 and TRBJ2-1; 7 bases align to TRBD1. V gave up 6 bases and J gave up 5 bases; unmatched junction bases: 4. Germline values: CDR1 LNHDA, CDR2 SQIVND (reference sequence). CDR3 length: 13 residues.

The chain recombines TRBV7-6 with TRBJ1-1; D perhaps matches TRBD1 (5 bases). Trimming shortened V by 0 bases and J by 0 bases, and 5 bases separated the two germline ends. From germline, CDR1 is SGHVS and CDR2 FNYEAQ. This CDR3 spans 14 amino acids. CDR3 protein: CASSLAGLNTEAFF. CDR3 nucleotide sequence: TGTGCCAGCAGCTTAGCGGGGCTGAACACTGAAGCTTTCTTT.

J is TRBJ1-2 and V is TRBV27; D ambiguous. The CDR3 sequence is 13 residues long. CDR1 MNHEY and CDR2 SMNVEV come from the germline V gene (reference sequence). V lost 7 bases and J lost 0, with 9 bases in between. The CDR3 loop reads CASKTRSNYGYTF. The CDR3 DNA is TGTGCCAGCAAGACTCGGTCTAACTATGGCTACACCTTC.